This is a list of T cell receptor beta chains from one sample in a study of cytomegalovirus exposure and HLA in healthy donors. The method was immunoSEQ multiplex PCR; TCRdb's version includes in-frame clones alone and lacks a portion of them. The sample holds 160,000 or so clones, 78% seen once. Source material: PBMCs. The receptors derive from a male donor in good health and CMV-seronegative. Each CDR3 is given with its conserved first and last residue. A D gene is named only where the DNA matches it firmly.

.,TRBV27,TRBJ2-2,CASGPGSGSGELFF
.,TRBV2,TRBJ1-1,CASSLEVAEAFF
TRBD2,TRBV28,TRBJ2-7,CASSSPMGTSGTYEQYF
.,TRBV18,TRBJ1-1,CASSPLSTEAFF
.,TRBV6-6,TRBJ1-5,CASSSGTNQPQHF
TRBD1,TRBV6-1,TRBJ1-6,CASTERTGIRSPLHF
.,TRBV19,TRBJ2-5,CASSTPFGETQYF
TRBD2,TRBV6-1,TRBJ2-2,CASIGAGSTGELFF
TRBD1,TRBV2,TRBJ1-2,CASSVDRDGYTF
.,TRBV7-2,TRBJ2-5,CASSLSNTQETQYF